A selection of T cell receptor beta chains follows, all from one sample in a study of blood T cell repertoires in COVID-19. The method was immunoSEQ multiplex PCR; TCRdb's version includes in-frame clones alone and lacks a portion of them. The profile shows some 170,000 clones, about 85% of them singletons. The sample consisted of peripheral blood. The receptors were gathered from a man aged 35 to 55 with acute or convalescent COVID-19. Each CDR3 is given with its conserved first and last residue. Fields, in order: D gene, clone size, V gene, J gene, CDR3 DNA, CDR3 protein. D genes are given only for firm matches. A clone size is listed for some rows: how often the clone was seen (once, few, many), or a class if it is expanded.

TRBD1,.,TRBV7-2,TRBJ1-6,TGTGCCAGCACCCCGGGACAGCATTCTTCACCCCTCCACTTT,CASTPGQHSSPLHF
.,.,TRBV4-3,TRBJ2-7,TGCGCCAGCAGCCAAGAGGTACGGGGAGACGAGCAGTACTTC,CASSQEVRGDEQYF
TRBD1,.,TRBV19,TRBJ2-3,TGTGCCAGTAGTTCTCGGACAGGGGGCTTAGATACGCAGTATTTT,CASSSRTGGLDTQYF
.,.,TRBV6-2/TRBV6-3,TRBJ2-1,TGTGCCAGCAGTTCTAGATCCCCTCGCAATGAGCAGTTCTTC,CASSSRSPRNEQFF
TRBD1,.,TRBV28,TRBJ1-2,TGTGCCAGCAGTTTACCCGACAGGGGAGGCTATGGCTACACCTTC,CASSLPDRGGYGYTF
.,.,TRBV12-5,TRBJ2-7,TGTGCTAGTGGTTTTGATAGGACTACCTACGAGCAGTACTTC,CASGFDRTTYEQYF
TRBD2,.,TRBV25-1,TRBJ2-5,TGTGCCAGCAGTGAGAGGCGGGGGGGCCGGGAGACCCAGTACTTC,CASSERRGGRETQYF
TRBD2,.,TRBV20-1,TRBJ2-2,TGCAGTGCTAGTCCCGGGACTACTGGGGCCGGGGAGCTGTTTTTT,CSASPGTTGAGELFF
TRBD1,.,TRBV18,TRBJ1-1,TGTGCCAGCTCACCAAGGACAGGGGGAATGAACACTGAAGCTTTCTTT,CASSPRTGGMNTEAFF
.,few,TRBV6-2/TRBV6-3,TRBJ2-1,TGTGCCAGCAGTTACAGCATCTCGGGGAATGAGCAGTTCTTC,CASSYSISGNEQFF
.,.,TRBV7-2,TRBJ1-3,TGTGCCAGCAGCTTAGCCAGAGCGGGAAACACCATATATTTT,CASSLARAGNTIYF
.,.,TRBV5-6,TRBJ1-2,TGTGCCAGCAGCTCCCGGACAGCGGAAACCTTC,CASSSRTAETF
.,.,TRBV6-2/TRBV6-3,TRBJ2-7,TGTGCCAGCAGTGACGGACAGCGGACCTACGAGCAGTACTTC,CASSDGQRTYEQYF
.,.,TRBV30,TRBJ2-7,TGTGCCTGGAGTGTACGGACATCCTCCTACGAGCAGTACTTC,CAWSVRTSSYEQYF
.,.,TRBV7-9,TRBJ1-5,TGTGCCAGCAGCCCAGGGTGGGGCAATCAGCCCCAGCATTTT,CASSPGWGNQPQHF
TRBD1,.,TRBV6-5,TRBJ1-1,TGTGCCAGCAGGTATGGGACAGTGAACACTGAAGCTTTCTTT,CASRYGTVNTEAFF
TRBD1,.,TRBV29-1,TRBJ2-7,TGCAGCGTTGTAGGGACAGGGGCCTACGAGCAGTACTTC,CSVVGTGAYEQYF
TRBD1,.,TRBV24-1,TRBJ2-1,TGTGCCACCAGTGATCCGCCACAGGGGCACAATGAGCAGTTCTTC,CATSDPPQGHNEQFF
.,.,TRBV29-1,TRBJ2-3,TGCAGCGGAACGGCTAGCGGCACAGATACGCAGTATTTT,CSGTASGTDTQYF
.,.,TRBV9,TRBJ1-3,TGTGCCAGCAGCGATCTAAACACCATATATTTT,CASSDLNTIYF
.,once,TRBV15,TRBJ1-1,TGTGCCACCAGCAGTCGGTTGGAGTACACTGAAGCTTTCTTT,CATSSRLEYTEAFF
TRBD1,.,TRBV9,TRBJ1-6,TGTGCCAGCAGCGTAGGCGACAGGGTGGTTTTTAATTCACCCCTCCACTTT,CASSVGDRVVFNSPLHF
TRBD1,.,TRBV28,TRBJ1-2,TGTGCCAGCAAGACAGGGATCTGGTATGGCTACACCTTC,CASKTGIWYGYTF
.,.,TRBV10-3,TRBJ1-1,TGTGCCATCAGCCAGAACACTGAAGCTTTCTTT,CAISQNTEAFF
.,few,TRBV29-1,TRBJ1-1,TGCAGCGTTTGGGCCTGGAACACTGAAGCTTTCTTT,CSVWAWNTEAFF
.,.,TRBV9,TRBJ2-2,TGTGCCAGCAGCGTAGTATCGAACACCGGGGAGCTGTTTTTT,CASSVVSNTGELFF